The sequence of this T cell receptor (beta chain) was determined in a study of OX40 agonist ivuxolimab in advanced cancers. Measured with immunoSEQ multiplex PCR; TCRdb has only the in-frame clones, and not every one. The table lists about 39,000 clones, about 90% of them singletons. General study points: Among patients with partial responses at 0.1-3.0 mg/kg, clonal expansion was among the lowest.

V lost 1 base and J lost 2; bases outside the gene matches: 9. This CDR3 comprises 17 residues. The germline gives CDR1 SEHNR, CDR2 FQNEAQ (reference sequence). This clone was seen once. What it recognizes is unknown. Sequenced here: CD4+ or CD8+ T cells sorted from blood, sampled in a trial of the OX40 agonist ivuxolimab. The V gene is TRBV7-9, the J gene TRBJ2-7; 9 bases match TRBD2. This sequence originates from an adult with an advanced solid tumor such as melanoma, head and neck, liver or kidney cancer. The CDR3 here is CASSLERLAARAYEQYF. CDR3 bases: TGTGCCAGCAGCTTAGAGAGACTAGCGGCCAGGGCCTACGAGCAGTACTTC.